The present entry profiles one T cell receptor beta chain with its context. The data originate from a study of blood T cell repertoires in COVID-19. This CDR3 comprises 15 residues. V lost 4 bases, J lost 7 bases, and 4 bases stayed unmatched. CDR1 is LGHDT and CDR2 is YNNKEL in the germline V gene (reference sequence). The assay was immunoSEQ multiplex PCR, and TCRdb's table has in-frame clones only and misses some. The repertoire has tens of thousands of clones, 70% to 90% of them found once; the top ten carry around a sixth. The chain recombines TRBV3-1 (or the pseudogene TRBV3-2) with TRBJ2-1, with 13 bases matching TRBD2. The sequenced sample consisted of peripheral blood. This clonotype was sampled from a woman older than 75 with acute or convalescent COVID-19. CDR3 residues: CASSPGLAGPNEQFF. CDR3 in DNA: TGTGCCAGCAGCCCGGGACTAGCGGGACCTAATGAGCAGTTCTTC.